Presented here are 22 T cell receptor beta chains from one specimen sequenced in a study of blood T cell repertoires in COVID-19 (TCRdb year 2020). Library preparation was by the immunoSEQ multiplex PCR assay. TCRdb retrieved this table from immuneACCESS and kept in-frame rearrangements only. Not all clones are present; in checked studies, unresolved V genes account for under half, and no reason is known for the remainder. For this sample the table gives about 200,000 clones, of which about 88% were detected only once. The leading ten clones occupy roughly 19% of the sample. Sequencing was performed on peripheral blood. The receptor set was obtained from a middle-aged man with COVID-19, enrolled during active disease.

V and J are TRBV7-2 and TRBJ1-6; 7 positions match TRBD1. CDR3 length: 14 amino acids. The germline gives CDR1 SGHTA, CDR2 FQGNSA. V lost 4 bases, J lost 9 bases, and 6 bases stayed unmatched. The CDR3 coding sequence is TGTGCCAGCAGCTCACAGGGGATAGGTTCACCCCTCCACTTT. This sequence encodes CASSSQGIGSPLHF.

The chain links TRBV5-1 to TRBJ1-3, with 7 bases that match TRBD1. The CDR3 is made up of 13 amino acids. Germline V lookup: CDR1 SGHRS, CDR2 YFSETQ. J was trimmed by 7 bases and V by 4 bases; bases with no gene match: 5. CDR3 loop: CASSATTGNTIYF. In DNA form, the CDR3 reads TGCGCCAGCAGCGCCACGACAGGGAACACCATATATTTT. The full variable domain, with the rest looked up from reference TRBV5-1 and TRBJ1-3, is KAGVTQTPRYLIKTRGQQVTLSCSPISGHRSVSWYQQTPGQGLQFLFEYFSETQRNKGNFPGRFSGRQFSNSRSEMNVSTLELGDSALYLCASSATTGNTIYFGEGSWLTVV.

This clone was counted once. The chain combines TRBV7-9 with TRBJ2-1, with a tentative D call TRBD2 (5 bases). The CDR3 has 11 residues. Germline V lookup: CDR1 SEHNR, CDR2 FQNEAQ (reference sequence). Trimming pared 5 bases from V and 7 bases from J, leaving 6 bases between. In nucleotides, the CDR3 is TGTGCCAGCAGCCCGGGGAATGAGCAGTTCTTC. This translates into CASSPGNEQFF.

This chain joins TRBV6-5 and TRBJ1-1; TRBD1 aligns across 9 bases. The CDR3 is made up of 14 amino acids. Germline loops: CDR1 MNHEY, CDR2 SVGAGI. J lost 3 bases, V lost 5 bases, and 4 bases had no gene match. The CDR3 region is CASSQQGAYTEAFF. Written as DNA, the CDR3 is TGTGCCAGCAGTCAACAGGGGGCGTACACTGAAGCTTTCTTT.

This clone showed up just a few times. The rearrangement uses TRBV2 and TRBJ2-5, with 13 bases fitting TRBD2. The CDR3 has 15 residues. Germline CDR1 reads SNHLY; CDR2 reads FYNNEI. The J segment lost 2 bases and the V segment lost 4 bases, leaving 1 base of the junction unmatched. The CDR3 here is CASSVGLAGQETQYF. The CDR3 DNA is TGTGCCAGCAGTGTGGGACTAGCGGGGCAAGAGACCCAGTACTTC.

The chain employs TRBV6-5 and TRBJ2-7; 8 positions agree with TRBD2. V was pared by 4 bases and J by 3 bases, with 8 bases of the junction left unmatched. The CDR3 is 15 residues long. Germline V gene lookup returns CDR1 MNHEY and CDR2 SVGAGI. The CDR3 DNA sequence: TGTGCCAGCAGTTGGGGTAGCGGGAAAAGCTACGAGCAGTACTTC. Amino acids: CASSWGSGKSYEQYF.

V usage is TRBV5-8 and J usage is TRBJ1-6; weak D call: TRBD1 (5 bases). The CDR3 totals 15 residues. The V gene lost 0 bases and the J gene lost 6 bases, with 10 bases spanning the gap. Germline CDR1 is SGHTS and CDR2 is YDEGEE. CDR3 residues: CASSLAGLINSPLHF. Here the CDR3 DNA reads TGTGCCAGCAGCTTGGCAGGGCTTATTAATTCACCCCTCCACTTT.

CDR3 amino acids: CATSDEIGTSLTGELFF. The CDR3 nucleotides are TGTGCCACCAGTGACGAAATCGGGACTAGCCTGACCGGGGAGCTGTTTTTT. This chain connects TRBV24-1 to TRBJ2-2, with TRBD2 identical over 9 bases. V shed 4 bases and J 5 bases; nucleotides not matched to a gene: 10. The germline CDR1 and CDR2 sequences are KGHDR and SFDVKD. The CDR3 has 17 amino acids.

The CDR3 DNA reads TGTGCCAGCCAACCACTAGCGGGAGGGGGAAACATTCAGTACTTC. Its translation is CASQPLAGGGNIQYF. This chain uses TRBV27 with TRBJ2-4; 13 bases align to TRBD2. V dropped 8 bases and J dropped 6; count of bases not matched to a gene: 7. Germline CDR1 reads MNHEY; CDR2 reads SMNVEV (reference sequence). This CDR3 region has 15 residues.

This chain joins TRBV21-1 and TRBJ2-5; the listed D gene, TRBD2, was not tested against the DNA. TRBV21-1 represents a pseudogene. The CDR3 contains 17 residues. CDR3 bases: TGTGCCAGCAGCACCACCCCGGGAGCGGGGGTCGCTGAGACCCAGTACTTC. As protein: CASSTTPGAGVAETQYF.

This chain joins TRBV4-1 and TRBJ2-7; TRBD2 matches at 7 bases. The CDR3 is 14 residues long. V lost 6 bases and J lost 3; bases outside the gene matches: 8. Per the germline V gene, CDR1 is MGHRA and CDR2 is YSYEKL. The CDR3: CASSQLERGYEQYF. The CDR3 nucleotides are TGCGCCAGCAGTCAGTTGGAGCGGGGCTACGAGCAGTACTTC.

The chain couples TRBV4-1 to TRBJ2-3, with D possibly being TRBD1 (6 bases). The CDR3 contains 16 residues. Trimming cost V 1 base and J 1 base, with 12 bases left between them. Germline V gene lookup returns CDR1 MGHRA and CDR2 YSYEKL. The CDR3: CASSQVGAGRTDTQYF. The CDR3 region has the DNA TGCGCCAGCAGCCAAGTGGGGGCAGGGCGCACAGATACGCAGTATTTT.

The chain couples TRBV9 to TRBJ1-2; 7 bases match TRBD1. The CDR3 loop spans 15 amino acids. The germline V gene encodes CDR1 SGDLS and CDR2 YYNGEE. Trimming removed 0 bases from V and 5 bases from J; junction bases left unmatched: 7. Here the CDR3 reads CASSVGGGQIYGYTF. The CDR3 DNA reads TGTGCCAGCAGCGTAGGAGGGGGACAGATTTATGGCTACACCTTC.

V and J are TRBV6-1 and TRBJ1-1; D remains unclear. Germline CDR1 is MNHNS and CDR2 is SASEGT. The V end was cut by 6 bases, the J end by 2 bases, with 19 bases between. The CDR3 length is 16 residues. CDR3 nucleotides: TGTGCCAGCAGCGAACGTCAACCAAACAGAAACACTGAAGCTTTCTTT. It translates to CASSERQPNRNTEAFF.

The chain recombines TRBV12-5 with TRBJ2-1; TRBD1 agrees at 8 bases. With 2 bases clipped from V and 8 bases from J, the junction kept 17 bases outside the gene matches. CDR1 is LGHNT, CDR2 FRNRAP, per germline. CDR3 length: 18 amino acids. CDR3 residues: CASGLQNLGTGPRDEQFF. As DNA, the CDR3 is TGTGCTAGTGGTTTGCAAAACCTCGGGACAGGCCCTCGGGATGAGCAGTTCTTC. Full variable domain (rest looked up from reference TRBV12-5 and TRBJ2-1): DARVTQTPRHKVTEMGQEVTMRCQPILGHNTVFWYRQTMMQGLELLAYFRNRAPLDDSGMPKDRFSAEMPDATLATLKIQPSEPRDSAVYFCASGLQNLGTGPRDEQFFGPGTRLTVL.

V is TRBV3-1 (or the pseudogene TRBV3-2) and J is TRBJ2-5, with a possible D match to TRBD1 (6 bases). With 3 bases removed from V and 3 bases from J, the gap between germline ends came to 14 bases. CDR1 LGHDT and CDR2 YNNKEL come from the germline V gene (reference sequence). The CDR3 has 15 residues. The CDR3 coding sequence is TGTGCCAGCAGCCACCATGGAGCAGGGGAAGAGACCCAGTACTTC. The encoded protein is CASSHHGAGEETQYF.

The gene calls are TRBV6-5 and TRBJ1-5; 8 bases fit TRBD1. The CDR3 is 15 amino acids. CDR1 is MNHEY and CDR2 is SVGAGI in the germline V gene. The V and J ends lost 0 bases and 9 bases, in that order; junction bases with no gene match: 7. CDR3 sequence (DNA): TGTGCCAGCAGTTACTCCAAGACAGGGGACGGGCCCCAGCATTTT. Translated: CASSYSKTGDGPQHF.

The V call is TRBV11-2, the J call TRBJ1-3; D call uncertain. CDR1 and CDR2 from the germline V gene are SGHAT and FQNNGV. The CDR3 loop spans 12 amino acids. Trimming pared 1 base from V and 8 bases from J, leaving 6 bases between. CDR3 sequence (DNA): TGTGCCAGCAGCTTAGCCCTTGACACCATATATTTT. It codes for CASSLALDTIYF.

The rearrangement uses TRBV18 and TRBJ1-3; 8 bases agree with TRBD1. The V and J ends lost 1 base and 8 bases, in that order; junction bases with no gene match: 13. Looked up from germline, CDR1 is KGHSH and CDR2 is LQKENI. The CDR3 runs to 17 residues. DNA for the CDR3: TGTGCCAGCTCACCACTACCGACAGGGGATGGTGGGGACACCATATATTTT. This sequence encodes CASSPLPTGDGGDTIYF. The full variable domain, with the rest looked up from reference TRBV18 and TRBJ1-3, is NAGVMQNPRHLVRRRGQEARLRCSPMKGHSHVYWYRQLPEEGLKFMVYLQKENIIDESGMPKERFSAEFPKEGPSILRIQQVVRGDSAAYFCASSPLPTGDGGDTIYFGEGSWLTVV.

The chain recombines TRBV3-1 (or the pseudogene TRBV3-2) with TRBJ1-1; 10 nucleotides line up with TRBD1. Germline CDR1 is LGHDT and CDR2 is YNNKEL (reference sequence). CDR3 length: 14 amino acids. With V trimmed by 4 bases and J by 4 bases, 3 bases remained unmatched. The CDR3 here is CASSPWDRGTEAFF. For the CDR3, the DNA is TGTGCCAGCAGCCCATGGGACAGGGGCACTGAAGCTTTCTTT.

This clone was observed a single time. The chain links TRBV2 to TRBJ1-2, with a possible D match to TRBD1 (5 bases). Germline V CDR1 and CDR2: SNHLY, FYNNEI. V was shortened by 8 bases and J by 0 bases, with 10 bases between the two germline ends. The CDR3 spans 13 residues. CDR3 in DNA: TGTGCCAGCCGACAGTCGGCTAACTATGGCTACACCTTC. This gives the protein CASRQSANYGYTF.

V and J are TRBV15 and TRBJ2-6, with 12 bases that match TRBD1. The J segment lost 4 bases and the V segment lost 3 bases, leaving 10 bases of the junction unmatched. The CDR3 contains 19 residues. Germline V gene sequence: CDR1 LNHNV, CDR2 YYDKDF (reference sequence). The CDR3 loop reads CATSSPAGTGGSGANVLTF. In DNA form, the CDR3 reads TGTGCCACCAGCAGTCCGGCCGGGACAGGGGGCTCCGGGGCCAACGTCCTGACTTTC. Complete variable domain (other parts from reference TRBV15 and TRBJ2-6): DAMVIQNPRYQVTQFGKPVTLSCSQTLNHNVMYWYQQKSSQAPKLLFHYYDKDFNNEADTPDNFQSRRPNTSFCFLDIRSPGLGDTAMYLCATSSPAGTGGSGANVLTFGAGSRLTVL.